Listed below are T cell receptor beta chains from one sample, sequenced in a study of blood T cell repertoires in COVID-19. The method was immunoSEQ multiplex PCR; TCRdb's version includes in-frame clones alone and lacks a portion of them. The sample has roughly 200,000 clones; about 82% are singletons. Sequencing input: PBMCs or T cells enriched from blood (not recorded which). The receptors come from a man aged 35-49 years with acute COVID-19. The CDR3 runs from the conserved cysteine through the conserved F or W. D genes are given only for firm matches. Expanded clones are given a class, and other clones once, few, many or no size at all.

clone_size	v_call	j_call	d_call	cdr3_aa	cdr3_nt
.	TRBV7-2	TRBJ2-7	TRBD1	CASSLDRGLSYEQYF	TGTGCCAGCAGCTTGGACAGGGGGCTGTCCTACGAGCAGTACTTC
few	TRBV19	TRBJ1-5	TRBD1	CASSRTGGFQPQHF	TGTGCCAGTAGTAGGACAGGAGGGTTTCAGCCCCAGCATTTT
.	TRBV30	TRBJ1-2	.	CAWSEGIYGYTF	TGTGCCTGGAGTGAGGGGATCTATGGCTACACCTTC
.	TRBV11-2	TRBJ2-1	.	CASSRSGTQFGNEQFF	TGTGCCAGCAGCCGGTCCGGGACTCAGTTCGGTAATGAGCAGTTCTTC
.	TRBV29-1	TRBJ2-7	.	CSVGRGVREQYF	TGCAGCGTGGGCAGGGGCGTTCGGGAGCAGTACTTC
.	TRBV5-5	TRBJ2-5	TRBD1	CASSLTGGDQAQYF	TGTGCCAGCAGCTTGACAGGGGGCGACCAGGCCCAGTACTTC
.	TRBV19	TRBJ2-1	TRBD2	CASSARTSGNPYNEQFF	TGTGCCAGTAGTGCCCGGACTAGCGGGAACCCATACAATGAGCAGTTCTTC
.	TRBV6-2/TRBV6-3	TRBJ2-7	.	CASSRTVNEQYF	TGTGCCAGCAGTCGGACAGTCAACGAGCAGTACTTC
.	TRBV7-2	TRBJ1-2	TRBD1	CASSPPPGTVTNYGYTF	TGTGCCAGCAGCCCACCACCCGGGACAGTTACTAACTATGGCTACACCTTC
.	TRBV15	TRBJ1-5	.	CATSTHSNQPQHF	TGTGCCACCAGCACCCATAGCAATCAGCCCCAGCATTTT
.	TRBV15	TRBJ2-1	.	CATSSVGPPAEQFF	TGTGCCACCAGCAGTGTGGGGCCCCCCGCTGAGCAGTTCTTC
.	TRBV13	TRBJ1-3	TRBD1	CASSTAWTGSGNTIYF	TGTGCCAGCAGCACAGCCTGGACAGGGTCTGGAAACACCATATATTTT
.	TRBV6-2/TRBV6-3	TRBJ2-5	.	CASSQPTGIETQYF	TGTGCCAGCAGTCAACCTACAGGGATCGAGACCCAGTACTTC